This TCR beta chain emerged from a study of T cell repertoires in cytomegalovirus infection. On the study more broadly: From public TCR beta signatures came an indication of both CMV infection and matching HLA type.

This clonotype was observed a few times. Its antigen is not identified. Findings of the study overall: CMV-specific HLA-C-restricted TCR beta clonotypes dominated the ex vivo response. Adding up the frequency of public TCR beta families identified people who carried CMV plus the relevant HLA.

TCRdb used MiXCR to reprocess the reads, holding one entry per CDR3 protein. The sample has approximately 770,000 distinct CDR3 sequences, 25% to 30% seen once. Germline loops: CDR1 LGHNT, CDR2 FRNRAP. With V trimmed by 4 bases and J by 1 base, 7 bases remained unmatched. The CDR3 covers 15 residues. The V and J genes are TRBV12-5 and TRBJ2-7; 7 nucleotides align to TRBD2. This TCR was sampled from a human donor in good health (CMV status not recorded). Some clones in this sample may be carry-over from other donors' samples. The sample in question was cultured CD8+ T cells from PBMCs, obtained from culture after CMV antigen stimulation. In nucleotides, the CDR3 is TGTGCTAGTGGTTGGGGGAGGGGCCCATCCTACGAGCAGTACTTC. Translation gives CASGWGRGPSYEQYF.